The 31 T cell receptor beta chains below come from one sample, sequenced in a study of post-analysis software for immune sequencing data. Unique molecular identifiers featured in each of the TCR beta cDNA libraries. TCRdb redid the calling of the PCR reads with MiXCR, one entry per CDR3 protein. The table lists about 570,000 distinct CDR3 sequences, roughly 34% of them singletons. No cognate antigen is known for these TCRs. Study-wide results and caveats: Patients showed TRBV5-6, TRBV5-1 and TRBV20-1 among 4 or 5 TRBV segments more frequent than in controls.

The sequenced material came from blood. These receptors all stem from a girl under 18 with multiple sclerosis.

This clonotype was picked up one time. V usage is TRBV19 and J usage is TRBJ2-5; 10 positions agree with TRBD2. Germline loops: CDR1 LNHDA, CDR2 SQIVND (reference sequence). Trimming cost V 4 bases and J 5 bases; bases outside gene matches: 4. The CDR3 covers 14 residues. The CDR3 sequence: CASSTGLAPETQYF. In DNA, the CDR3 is TGTGCCAGTAGTACGGGACTAGCGCCCGAGACCCAGTACTTC.

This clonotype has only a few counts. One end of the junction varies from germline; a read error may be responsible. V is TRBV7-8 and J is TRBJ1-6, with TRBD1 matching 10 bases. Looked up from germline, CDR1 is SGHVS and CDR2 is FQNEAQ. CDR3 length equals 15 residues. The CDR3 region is CASSYDRGRNSSLHF. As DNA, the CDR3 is TGTGCCAGCAGCTACGACAGGGGGCGGAATTCATCCCTCCACTTT.

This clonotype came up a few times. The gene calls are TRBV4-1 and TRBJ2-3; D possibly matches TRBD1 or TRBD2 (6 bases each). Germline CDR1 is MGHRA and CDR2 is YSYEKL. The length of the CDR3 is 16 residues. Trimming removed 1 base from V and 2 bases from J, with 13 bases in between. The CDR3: CASSQGWGALTDTQYF. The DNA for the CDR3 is TGCGCCAGCAGCCAAGGATGGGGGGCCCTCACAGATACGCAGTATTTT.

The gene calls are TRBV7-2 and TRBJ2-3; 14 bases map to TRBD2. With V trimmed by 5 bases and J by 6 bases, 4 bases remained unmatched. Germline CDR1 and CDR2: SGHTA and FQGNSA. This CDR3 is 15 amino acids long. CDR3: CASSPTSGGVDTQYF. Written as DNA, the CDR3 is TGTGCCAGCAGCCCGACTAGCGGGGGGGTGGATACGCAGTATTTT.

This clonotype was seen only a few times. The CDR3 DNA reads TGTGCCAGCAGCACCGGGACTAGCGGGGGGGAGCAGTTCTTC. Protein sequence: CASSTGTSGGEQFF. This chain connects TRBV11-2 to TRBJ2-1, with TRBD2 identical over 15 bases. The V gene's germline CDR1 is SGHAT and CDR2 FQNNGV. The junction had 3 bases not matched to a gene; V was cut back by 5 bases and J by 10 bases. CDR3 size: 14 residues.

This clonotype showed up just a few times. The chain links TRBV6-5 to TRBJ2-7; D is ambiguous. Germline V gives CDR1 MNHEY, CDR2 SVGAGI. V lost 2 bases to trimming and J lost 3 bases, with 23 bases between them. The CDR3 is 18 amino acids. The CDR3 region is CASSYPSGVSTSLYEQYF. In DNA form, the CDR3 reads TGTGCCAGCAGTTACCCAAGTGGGGTTTCCACCTCCCTCTACGAGCAGTACTTC.

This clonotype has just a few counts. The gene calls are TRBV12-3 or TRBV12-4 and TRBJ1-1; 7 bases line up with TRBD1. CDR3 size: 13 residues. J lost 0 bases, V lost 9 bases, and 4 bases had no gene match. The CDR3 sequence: CASRDSMNTEAFF. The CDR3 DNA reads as TGTGCCAGTAGGGACAGCATGAACACTGAAGCTTTCTTT.

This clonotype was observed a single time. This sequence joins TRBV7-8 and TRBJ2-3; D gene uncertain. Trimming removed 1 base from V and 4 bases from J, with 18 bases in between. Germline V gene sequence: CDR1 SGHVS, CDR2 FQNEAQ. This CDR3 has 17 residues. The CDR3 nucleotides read TGTGCCAGCAGCTTAGTCCGCGCCGTACGGTCGGCAGATACGCAGTATTTT. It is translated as CASSLVRAVRSADTQYF.

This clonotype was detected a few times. The CDR3 reads CASSEWGDQETQYF. CDR3 sequence (DNA): TGTGCCAGCAGTGAGTGGGGGGACCAAGAGACCCAGTACTTC. V and J are TRBV6-1 and TRBJ2-5; possibly TRBD2 for D (6 bases). V lost 3 bases, J lost 0 bases, and 8 bases lay in between. CDR1 is MNHNS and CDR2 is SASEGT in the germline V gene. The CDR3 totals 14 residues.

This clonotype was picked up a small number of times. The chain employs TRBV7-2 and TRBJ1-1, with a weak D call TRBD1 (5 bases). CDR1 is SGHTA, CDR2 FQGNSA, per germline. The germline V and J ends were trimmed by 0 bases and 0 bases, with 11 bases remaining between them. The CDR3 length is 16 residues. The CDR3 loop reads CASSLALGAMNTEAFF. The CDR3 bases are TGTGCCAGCAGCTTAGCGCTTGGGGCGATGAACACTGAAGCTTTCTTT.

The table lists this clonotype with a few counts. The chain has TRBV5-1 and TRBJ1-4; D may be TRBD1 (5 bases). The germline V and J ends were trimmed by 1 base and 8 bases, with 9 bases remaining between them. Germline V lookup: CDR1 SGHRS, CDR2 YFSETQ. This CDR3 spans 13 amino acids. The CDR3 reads CASSLQGVEKLFF. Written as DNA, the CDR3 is TGCGCCAGCAGCTTGCAGGGTGTAGAAAAACTGTTTTTT.

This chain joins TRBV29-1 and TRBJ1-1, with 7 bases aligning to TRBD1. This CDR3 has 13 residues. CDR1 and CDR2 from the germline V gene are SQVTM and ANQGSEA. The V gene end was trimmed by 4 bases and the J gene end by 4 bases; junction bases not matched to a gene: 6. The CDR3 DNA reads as TGCAGCGTTGTCTTGAACAGGGGCACTGAAGCTTTCTTT. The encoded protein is CSVVLNRGTEAFF.

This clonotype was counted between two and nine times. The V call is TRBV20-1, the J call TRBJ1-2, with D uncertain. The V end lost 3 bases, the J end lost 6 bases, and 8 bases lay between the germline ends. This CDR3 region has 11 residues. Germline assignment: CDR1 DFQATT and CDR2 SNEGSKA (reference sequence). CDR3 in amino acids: CSASAYDGYTF. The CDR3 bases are TGCAGTGCTAGTGCATACGATGGCTACACCTTC.

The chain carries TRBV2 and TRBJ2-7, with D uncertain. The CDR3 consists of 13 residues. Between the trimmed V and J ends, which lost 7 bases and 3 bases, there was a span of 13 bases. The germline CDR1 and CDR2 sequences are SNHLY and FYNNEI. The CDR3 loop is CASKRRPYYEQYF. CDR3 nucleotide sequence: TGTGCCAGCAAGAGGAGACCGTACTACGAGCAGTACTTC.

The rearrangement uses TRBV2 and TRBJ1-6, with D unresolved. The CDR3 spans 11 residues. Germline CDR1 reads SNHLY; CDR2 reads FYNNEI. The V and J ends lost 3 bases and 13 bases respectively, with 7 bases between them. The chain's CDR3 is CASSDFYPLHF. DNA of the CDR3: TGTGCCAGCAGTGATTTTTATCCCCTCCACTTT.

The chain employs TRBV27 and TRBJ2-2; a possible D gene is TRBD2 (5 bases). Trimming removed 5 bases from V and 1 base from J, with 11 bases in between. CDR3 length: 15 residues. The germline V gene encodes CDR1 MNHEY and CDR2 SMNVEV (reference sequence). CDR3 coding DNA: TGTGCCAGCAGTCGGCTAGCCCAGAACACCGGGGAGCTGTTTTTT. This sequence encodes CASSRLAQNTGELFF.

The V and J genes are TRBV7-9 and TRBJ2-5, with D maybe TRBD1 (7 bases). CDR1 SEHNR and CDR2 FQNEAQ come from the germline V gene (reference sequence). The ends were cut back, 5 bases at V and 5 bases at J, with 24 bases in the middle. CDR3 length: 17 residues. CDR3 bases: TGTGCCAGCAGCACGGAGGGGGCTTTTCTGGTTACGGAGACCCAGTACTTC. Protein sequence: CASSTEGAFLVTETQYF. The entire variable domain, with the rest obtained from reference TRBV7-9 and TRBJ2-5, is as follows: DTGVSQNPRHKITKRGQNVTFRCDPISEHNRLYWYRQTLGQGPEFLTYFQNEAQLEKSRLLSDRFSAERPKGSFSTLEIQRTEQGDSAMYLCASSTEGAFLVTETQYFGPGTRLLVL.

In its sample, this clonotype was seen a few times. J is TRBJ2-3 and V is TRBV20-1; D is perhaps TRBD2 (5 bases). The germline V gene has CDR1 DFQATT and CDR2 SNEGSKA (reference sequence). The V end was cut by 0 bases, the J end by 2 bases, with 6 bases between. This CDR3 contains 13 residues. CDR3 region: CSARDDYTDTQYF. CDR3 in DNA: TGCAGTGCTAGAGACGACTACACAGATACGCAGTATTTT.

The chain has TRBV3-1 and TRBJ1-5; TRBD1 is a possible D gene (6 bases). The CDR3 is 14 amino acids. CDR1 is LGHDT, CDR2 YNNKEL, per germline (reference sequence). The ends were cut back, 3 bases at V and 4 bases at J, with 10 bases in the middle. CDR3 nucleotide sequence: TGTGCCAGCAGCCAGGGGGGCGAGAATCAGCCCCAGCATTTT. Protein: CASSQGGENQPQHF.

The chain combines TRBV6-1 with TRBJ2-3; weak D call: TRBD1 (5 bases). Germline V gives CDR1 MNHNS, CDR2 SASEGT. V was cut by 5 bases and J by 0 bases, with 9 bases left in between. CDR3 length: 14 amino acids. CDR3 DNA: TGTGCCAGCAGTCAGGGTCCTAGCACAGATACGCAGTATTTT. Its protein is CASSQGPSTDTQYF.

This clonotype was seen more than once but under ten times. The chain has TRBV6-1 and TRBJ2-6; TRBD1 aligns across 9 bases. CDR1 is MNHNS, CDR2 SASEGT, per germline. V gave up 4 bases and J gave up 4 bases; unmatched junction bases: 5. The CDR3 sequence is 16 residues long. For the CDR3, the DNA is TGTGCCAGCAGTGCCGGACAGGGGTTAGGGGCCAACGTCCTGACTTTC. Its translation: CASSAGQGLGANVLTF.

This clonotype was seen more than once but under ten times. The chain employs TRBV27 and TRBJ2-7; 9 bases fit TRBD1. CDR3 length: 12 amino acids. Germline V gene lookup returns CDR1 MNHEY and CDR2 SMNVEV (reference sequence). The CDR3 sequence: CRGDRVSYEQYF. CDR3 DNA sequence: TGTCGAGGGGACAGGGTATCCTACGAGCAGTACTTC.

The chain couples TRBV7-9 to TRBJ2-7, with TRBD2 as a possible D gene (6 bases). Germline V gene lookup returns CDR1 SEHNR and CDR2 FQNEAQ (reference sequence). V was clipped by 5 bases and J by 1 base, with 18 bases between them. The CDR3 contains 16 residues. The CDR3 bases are TGTGCCAGCAGCCCCTATGGGGGGATCGGGTCCTACGAGCAGTACTTC. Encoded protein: CASSPYGGIGSYEQYF.

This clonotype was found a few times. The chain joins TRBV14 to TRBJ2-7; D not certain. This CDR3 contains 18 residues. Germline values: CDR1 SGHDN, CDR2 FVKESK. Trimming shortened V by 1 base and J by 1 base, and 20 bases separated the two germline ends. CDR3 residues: CASSQGVLGHAASYEQYF. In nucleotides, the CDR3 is TGTGCCAGCAGCCAAGGAGTCCTGGGTCATGCCGCTTCCTACGAGCAGTACTTC.

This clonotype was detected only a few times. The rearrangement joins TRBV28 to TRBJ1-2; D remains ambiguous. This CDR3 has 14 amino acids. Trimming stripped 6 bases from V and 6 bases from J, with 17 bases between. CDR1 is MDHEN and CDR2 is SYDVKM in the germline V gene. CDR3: CASRYALGRNGYTF. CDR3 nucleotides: TGTGCCAGCAGATACGCATTAGGGAGGAATGGCTACACCTTC.

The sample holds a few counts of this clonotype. The CDR3 DNA is TGTGCCAGCAGCGGCGGCGGATTTTACGAGCAGTACTTC. Amino acid sequence: CASSGGGFYEQYF. This sequence joins TRBV5-6 and TRBJ2-7, with unresolved D. The CDR3 is 13 amino acids. Per germline, CDR1 SGHDT and CDR2 YYEEEE. V was shortened by 4 bases and J by 4 bases, with 12 bases between the two germline ends. The whole variable domain, remainder taken from reference TRBV5-6 and TRBJ2-7, is DAGVTQSPTHLIKTRGQQVTLRCSPKSGHDTVSWYQQALGQGPQFIFQYYEEEERQRGNFPDRFSGHQFPNYSSELNVNALLLGDSALYLCASSGGGFYEQYFGPGTRLTVT.

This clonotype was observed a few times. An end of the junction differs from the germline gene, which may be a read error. In DNA, the CDR3 is TGTGCTAGCAGCCCACAACTAGTCGGGGAGACCCAGTACTTC. The encoded protein is CASSPQLVGETQYF. The rearrangement uses TRBV7-7 and TRBJ2-5; a weak D match, TRBD2 (5 bases). The CDR3 length is 14 residues. Germline V CDR1 and CDR2: SSHAT, FNYEAQ (reference sequence).

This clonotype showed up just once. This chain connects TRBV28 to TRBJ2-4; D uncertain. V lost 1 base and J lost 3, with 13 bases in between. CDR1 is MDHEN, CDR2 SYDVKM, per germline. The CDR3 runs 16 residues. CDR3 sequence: CASSLSGSLVKNIQYF. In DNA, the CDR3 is TGTGCCAGCAGTTTATCTGGCAGCTTAGTCAAAAACATTCAGTACTTC.

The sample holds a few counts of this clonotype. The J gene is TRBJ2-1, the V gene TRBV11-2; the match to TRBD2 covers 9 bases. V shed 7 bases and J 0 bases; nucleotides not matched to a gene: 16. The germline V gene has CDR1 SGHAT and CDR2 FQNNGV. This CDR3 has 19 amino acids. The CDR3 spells CASTPRGPAGGNSYNEQFF. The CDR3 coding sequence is TGTGCCAGCACTCCCCGGGGGCCAGCGGGGGGTAACTCCTACAATGAGCAGTTCTTC. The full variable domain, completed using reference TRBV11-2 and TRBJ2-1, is EAGVAQSPRYKIIEKRQSVAFWCNPISGHATLYWYQQILGQGPKLLIQFQNNGVVDDSQLPKDRFSAERLKGVDSTLKIQPAKLEDSAVYLCASTPRGPAGGNSYNEQFFGPGTRLTVL.

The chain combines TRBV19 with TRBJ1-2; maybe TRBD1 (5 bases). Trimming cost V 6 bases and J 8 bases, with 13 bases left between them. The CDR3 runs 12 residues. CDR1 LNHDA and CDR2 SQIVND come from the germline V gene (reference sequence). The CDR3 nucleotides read TGTGCCAGTAGGGGGACGGGATCCGGCTACACCTTC. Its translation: CASRGTGSGYTF.

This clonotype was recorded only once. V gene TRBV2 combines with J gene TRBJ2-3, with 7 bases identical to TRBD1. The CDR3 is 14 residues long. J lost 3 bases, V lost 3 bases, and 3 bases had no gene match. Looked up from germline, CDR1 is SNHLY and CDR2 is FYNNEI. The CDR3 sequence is CASSEGQFTDTQYF. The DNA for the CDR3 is TGTGCCAGCAGTGAGGGACAGTTTACAGATACGCAGTATTTT.